These 22 T cell receptor beta chains share one sample of origin, sequenced in a study of shared clonotypes between healthy human individuals. Clones were read by immunoSEQ multiplex PCR, and TCRdb kept only the in-frame ones, dropping some. This sample yields 640,000 or so clones, of which 72% are seen a single time; about 2% belongs to the top ten. The sequenced sample consisted of memory CD4+ T cells sorted from blood. Documented subset: CD45RA-negative fraction. These receptors all come from a woman in her twenties or thirties in good health.

This clone showed up just a few times. The V gene is TRBV5-6, the J gene TRBJ2-5, with 8 bases matching TRBD1. Germline CDR1 and CDR2: SGHDT and YYEEEE. The junction had 3 bases not matched to a gene; V was cut back by 7 bases and J by 4 bases. This CDR3 region has 12 residues. In DNA form, the CDR3 reads TGTGCCAGCCAGGGGGCAGGAGAGACCCAGTACTTC. It encodes CASQGAGETQYF.

The J gene is TRBJ1-5, the V gene TRBV6-5, with D possibly matching TRBD1 (6 bases). The CDR3 is 14 amino acids. Trimming took off 8 bases at V and 2 bases at J, with 13 bases between the two ends. CDR1 is MNHEY and CDR2 is SVGAGI in the germline V gene. CDR3 DNA: TGTGCCAGCGCGCCAGGGGATGGCAATCAGCCCCAGCATTTT. This sequence encodes CASAPGDGNQPQHF.

V and J are TRBV18 and TRBJ2-7; TRBD1 agrees at 8 bases. Germline assignment: CDR1 KGHSH and CDR2 LQKENI. The V gene end was trimmed by 1 base and the J gene end by 2 bases; junction bases not matched to a gene: 1. The CDR3 contains 14 residues. Here the CDR3 reads CASSPRDRTYEQYF. The CDR3 DNA sequence: TGTGCCAGCTCACCACGGGACAGGACCTACGAGCAGTACTTC.

The J gene is TRBJ2-2, the V gene TRBV9; 13 nucleotides line up with TRBD2. The V and J ends lost 7 bases and 6 bases, in that order; junction bases with no gene match: 9. Germline loops: CDR1 SGDLS, CDR2 YYNGEE. CDR3 size: 16 residues. CDR3 DNA: TGTGCCAGCGCCCCGGGACTAGCGGGAAGGGCCGGGGAGCTGTTTTTT. Encoded protein: CASAPGLAGRAGELFF.

The genes are TRBV4-2 and TRBJ2-7; a possible D gene is TRBD2 (6 bases). Germline V gives CDR1 LGHNA, CDR2 YNFKEQ. V lost 4 bases, J lost 3 bases, and 16 bases lay in between. The CDR3 loop spans 15 amino acids. The CDR3 spells CASSLEAGRGYEQYF. The CDR3 DNA sequence: TGTGCCAGCAGCCTAGAGGCGGGAAGGGGCTACGAGCAGTACTTC.

J is TRBJ1-2 and V is TRBV11-2, with D unclear. Per the germline V gene, CDR1 is SGHAT and CDR2 is FQNNGV. The ends were cut back, 2 bases at V and 3 bases at J, with 4 bases in the middle. The CDR3 length is 12 residues. CDR3 DNA: TGTGCCAGCAGCTTACGGGACTATGGCTACACCTTC. It codes for CASSLRDYGYTF.

The chain joins TRBV19 to TRBJ1-4; D is undetermined. This CDR3 spans 15 amino acids. Trimming removed 6 bases from V and 0 bases from J, with 11 bases in between. Germline V gene lookup returns CDR1 LNHDA and CDR2 SQIVND (reference sequence). CDR3 sequence (DNA): TGTGCCAGTAGAAGGTCTGTCGCAACTAATGAAAAACTGTTTTTT. It encodes CASRRSVATNEKLFF.

As DNA, the CDR3 is TGTGCCAGCAGCGCACACCGGGACACAATTTACCCTAACACTGAAGCTTTCTTT. This gives the protein CASSAHRDTIYPNTEAFF. This rearrangement joins TRBV5-4 to TRBJ1-1; tentatively, D is TRBD1 (6 bases). V was shortened by 4 bases and J by 2 bases, with 24 bases between the two germline ends. The CDR3 runs 18 residues. The germline V gene encodes CDR1 SGHNT and CDR2 YYREEE (reference sequence).

This chain uses TRBV6-5 with TRBJ2-3; D call uncertain. The CDR3 runs 13 residues. Trimming pared 6 bases from V and 0 bases from J, leaving 7 bases between. CDR1 and CDR2 (germline): MNHEY, SVGAGI. Written as DNA, the CDR3 is TGTGCCAGCAGGGTATTAAGCACAGATACGCAGTATTTT. As protein: CASRVLSTDTQYF.

The gene calls are TRBV19 and TRBJ2-6, with 8 bases aligning to TRBD1. The CDR3 consists of 20 residues. Germline V CDR1 and CDR2: LNHDA, SQIVND (reference sequence). J gave up 0 bases and V 5 bases, and 15 bases lay outside the gene matches. The CDR3 loop reads CASSYRGLGQGLSGANVLTF. CDR3 nucleotide sequence: TGTGCCAGTAGTTATCGTGGGTTAGGACAGGGACTCTCTGGGGCCAACGTCCTGACTTTC.

The sample holds many counts of this clone. In the same sample, other DNA sequences code for this CDR3. The chain links TRBV5-1 to TRBJ1-3, with 7 bases aligning to TRBD1. CDR3 size: 14 residues. CDR1 SGHRS and CDR2 YFSETQ come from the germline V gene. V was clipped by 3 bases and J by 4 bases; unmatched bases: 4. The CDR3, as DNA: TGCGCCAGCAGCTGGGGGACAGAAGGAAACACCATATATTTT. Translation: CASSWGTEGNTIYF. Complete variable domain (other parts from reference TRBV5-1 and TRBJ1-3): KAGVTQTPRYLIKTRGQQVTLSCSPISGHRSVSWYQQTPGQGLQFLFEYFSETQRNKGNFPGRFSGRQFSNSRSEMNVSTLELGDSALYLCASSWGTEGNTIYFGEGSWLTVV.

This sequence joins TRBV2 and TRBJ1-5, with D uncertain. The length of the CDR3 is 14 residues. V dropped 7 bases and J dropped 2 bases, with 12 bases sitting between them. Germline V gene data show CDR1 as SNHLY and CDR2 as FYNNEI. CDR3 sequence: CASMAHGGNQPQHF. CDR3 nucleotide sequence: TGTGCCAGCATGGCACATGGGGGCAATCAGCCCCAGCATTTT.

As concerns this clone: Other DNA sequences in the sample encode the same CDR3. The chain is built from TRBV7-6 and TRBJ1-1; 7 bases fit TRBD1. With V trimmed by 4 bases and J by 0 bases, 5 bases remained unmatched. The length of the CDR3 is 15 residues. Germline CDR1 and CDR2: SGHVS and FNYEAQ. The CDR3, as DNA: TGTGCCAGCAGCTCGCAGACAGGGATGAACACTGAAGCTTTCTTT. It yields the protein CASSSQTGMNTEAFF.

V usage is TRBV5-6 and J usage is TRBJ2-5; the D is unclear. The V end lost 1 base, the J end lost 7 bases, and 8 bases lay between the germline ends. CDR3 length equals 12 residues. Germline V gives CDR1 SGHDT, CDR2 YYEEEE. The chain's CDR3 is CASSLLVGTQYF. CDR3 DNA: TGTGCCAGCAGCTTGTTAGTAGGGACCCAGTACTTC.

This chain joins TRBV18 and TRBJ1-2; D perhaps matches TRBD1 (5 bases). V gave up 6 bases and J gave up 4 bases, with 12 bases separating them. CDR3 length equals 13 residues. CDR1 is KGHSH, CDR2 LQKENI, per germline. The CDR3 nucleotides are TGTGCCAGCTCCCAAGCCGACAGCTATGGCTACACCTTC. It is translated as CASSQADSYGYTF.

This clone was counted between two and nine times. V gene TRBV7-2 combines with J gene TRBJ2-2; TRBD2 agrees at 14 bases. With 5 bases clipped from V and 9 bases from J, the junction kept 5 bases outside the gene matches. The CDR3 extends over 15 amino acids. Germline CDR1 SGHTA, CDR2 FQGNSA. DNA for the CDR3: TGTGCCAGCAGCCGACTAGCGGGAGGGCCCCGGGAGCTGTTTTTT. Its translation: CASSRLAGGPRELFF.

The J gene is TRBJ1-5, the V gene TRBV19; the match to TRBD1 covers 12 bases. Trimming cost V 6 bases and J 6 bases; bases outside gene matches: 9. Germline CDR1 is LNHDA and CDR2 is SQIVND (reference sequence). The CDR3 extends over 16 amino acids. CDR3 nucleotide sequence: TGTGCCAGTAGAGGTCCGGGGACAGGGGGCCGTCAGCCCCAGCATTTT. This encodes CASRGPGTGGRQPQHF.

The chain links TRBV28 to TRBJ1-2; D remains unclear. The CDR3 contains 16 residues. CDR1 and CDR2 from the germline V gene are MDHEN and SYDVKM. V dropped 4 bases and J dropped 8 bases, with 23 bases sitting between them. The CDR3 region is CASSSHSDRLVGGYTF. The CDR3, as DNA: TGTGCCAGCAGTTCCCACTCCGATCGGTTAGTAGGCGGCTACACCTTC.

The table lists this clone with a few counts. V usage is TRBV27 and J usage is TRBJ2-7; the match to TRBD2 covers 9 bases. The CDR3 is 19 residues long. Germline V gene sequence: CDR1 MNHEY, CDR2 SMNVEV (reference sequence). Trimming at V came to 2 bases and at J to 2 bases, leaving 16 bases not matched to a gene. In DNA, the CDR3 is TGTGCCAGCAGTTTACGCTCTTCTAGCGGGACTCTCACCGCCTACGAGCAGTACTTC. It is translated as CASSLRSSSGTLTAYEQYF.

The chain couples TRBV11-3 to TRBJ2-5; D tentatively reads TRBD1 or TRBD2 (5 bases each). The CDR3 totals 13 residues. Per the germline V gene, CDR1 is SGHNT and CDR2 is YENEEA. With 2 bases removed from V and 5 bases from J, the gap between germline ends came to 9 bases. CDR3 nucleotide sequence: TGTGCCAGCAGCTTAAACAGGAGGGAGACCCAGTACTTC. Its protein product is CASSLNRRETQYF.

This clone was recorded at least ten times. The V call is TRBV18, the J call TRBJ2-7; the match to TRBD1 covers 7 bases. The germline gives CDR1 KGHSH, CDR2 LQKENI. With 3 bases clipped from V and 6 bases from J, the junction kept 14 bases outside the gene matches. The CDR3 contains 16 residues. The CDR3 DNA is TGTGCCAGCTCACCGGCGGCGTATAACAGGGGAAGCGAGCAGTACTTC. Its protein product is CASSPAAYNRGSEQYF.

The rearrangement joins TRBV7-3 to TRBJ2-3; D is unclear. CDR3 size: 14 residues. V lost 5 bases and J lost 0, with 9 bases in between. Germline V gene lookup returns CDR1 SGHTA and CDR2 FQGTGA. The CDR3 nucleotides read TGTGCCAGCAGCACGAGCGCTAGCACAGATACGCAGTATTTT. This codes for CASSTSASTDTQYF.